This T cell receptor beta chain was sequenced for a study of blood T cell repertoires in COVID-19. Overall study context: Samples taken during acute and convalescent COVID-19 were collected in the United States, Italy and Spain. T cells, B-cell-depleted T cells, or PBMCs supplied cDNA or gDNA.

As handled by the study authors: Reference gene primers were amplified, and this amplification served to estimate nucleated cell counts. Measured with immunoSEQ multiplex PCR; TCRdb has only the in-frame clones, and not every one. V and J calls plus clone size are reproduced from that table; the DNA served to infer D and trimming. The sample consists of about 78,000 clones, 86% of them appearing once. The CDR3 totals 17 residues. The V gene end was trimmed by 6 bases and the J gene end by 0 bases; junction bases not matched to a gene: 7. The germline gives CDR1 MDHEN, CDR2 SYDVKM. This clone has just one count.

The sequence came from a man between 50 and 59 years old with active or convalescent COVID-19. The chain employs TRBV28 and TRBJ1-4, with 10 bases lining up with TRBD1. The sample was peripheral blood. The CDR3: CASSLGTGDTTNEKLFF. The CDR3 DNA sequence: TGTGCCAGCAGCCTCGGGACAGGGGATACAACTAATGAAAAACTGTTTTTT. Variable domain in full (rest from reference TRBV28 and TRBJ1-4): DVKVTQSSRYLVKRTGEKVFLECVQDMDHENMFWYRQDPGLGLRLIYFSYDVKMKEKGDIPEGYSVSREKKERFSLILESASTNQTSMYLCASSLGTGDTTNEKLFFGSGTQLSVL.